This is a list of T cell receptor beta chains from one sample in a study of OX40 agonist ivuxolimab in advanced cancers. Sequencing used immunoSEQ multiplex PCR; TCRdb keeps in-frame clones, though not all of them. The table records 45,000 or so clones, roughly 87% of them present only once. The source was CD4+ or CD8+ T cells sorted from blood, collected in a trial of the OX40 agonist ivuxolimab. The receptor source for this set is an adult with an advanced solid tumor such as melanoma, head and neck, liver or kidney cancer. Each CDR3 is given with its conserved first and last residue. The order of the fields is V gene, clone size, J gene, D gene, CDR3 length, CDR3 DNA, CDR3 protein. A D gene is named only where the DNA matches it firmly. For some rows the clone size is stated as once, few or many, or as a class when expanded; others skip it.

TRBV4-1	few	TRBJ1-6	-	16	TGCGCCAGCAGCCAAGTTCCCCCAGGTGGGGAATCACCCCTCCACTTT	CASSQVPPGGESPLHF
TRBV9	-	TRBJ2-1	-	17	TGTGCCAGCAGCGACCCTAGCGCCCCGGGCTCCTACAATGAGCAGTTCTTC	CASSDPSAPGSYNEQFF
TRBV9	-	TRBJ2-1	-	12	TGTGCCAGCAGCCCTACAGGGCTTGAGCAGTTCTTC	CASSPTGLEQFF
TRBV28	-	TRBJ1-5	-	14	TGTGCCAGCAGTCAGGGGTTAAGCAATCAGCCCCAGCATTTT	CASSQGLSNQPQHF
TRBV7-9	-	TRBJ1-2	-	11	TGTGCCAGCAGCTCTTCCTATGGCTACACCTTC	CASSSSYGYTF
TRBV19	-	TRBJ2-5	-	14	TGTGCCAGTAGCACCTCTGGAAAGGAGGAGACCCAGTACTTC	CASSTSGKEETQYF
TRBV28	-	TRBJ2-1	-	11	TGTGCCAGCACCAATTATAATGAGCAGTTCTTC	CASTNYNEQFF
TRBV5-4	few	TRBJ1-1	-	12	TGTGCCAGCAGCTTGGAGAGGGACGAAGCTTTCTTT	CASSLERDEAFF
TRBV7-8	-	TRBJ2-1	-	14	TGTGCCAGCAGCCCGGGGGCAGGGTACAATGAGCAGTTCTTC	CASSPGAGYNEQFF
TRBV5-1	-	TRBJ2-5	-	17	TGCGCCAGCAGCTTGGCCTGGCCAGTGAAGGGGGGAGAGACCCAGTACTTC	CASSLAWPVKGGETQYF
TRBV4-3	-	TRBJ2-7	TRBD1	16	TGCGCCAGCAGCCACACCGGGACAGGGAGCTCCTACGAGCAGTACTTC	CASSHTGTGSSYEQYF
TRBV11-3	-	TRBJ2-1	-	13	TGTGCCAGCAGCCGCTGGCTGGGGGATGAGCAGTTCTTC	CASSRWLGDEQFF
TRBV20-1	-	TRBJ1-2	-	11	TGCAGTGCTCGTATCCCAGCTGGCTACACCTTC	CSARIPAGYTF
TRBV5-4	-	TRBJ1-4	TRBD1	14	TGTGCCAGCAGCTCTCCGGGACAGGGGGAAAAACTGTTTTTT	CASSSPGQGEKLFF
TRBV4-1	-	TRBJ1-4	-	16	TGCGCCAGCAGCCCAGAAGAGGTTGCAACTAATGAAAAACTGTTTTTT	CASSPEEVATNEKLFF
TRBV7-9	-	TRBJ2-3	TRBD2	17	TGTGCCAGCAGGCCCGAGGGACTAGCGGGGGGCACAGATACGCAGTATTTT	CASRPEGLAGGTDTQYF
TRBV4-3	-	TRBJ1-2	-	14	TGCGCCAGCAGCTCTCTCCGGGATGAGTATGGCTACACCTTC	CASSSLRDEYGYTF
TRBV7-2	-	TRBJ2-3	-	13	TGTGCCAGCAGCCCGCGGGAATACGATACGCAGTATTTT	CASSPREYDTQYF
TRBV9	-	TRBJ1-2	-	13	TGTGCCAGCAGCGTAGGGGGGACGGGCGGCTACACCTTC	CASSVGGTGGYTF
TRBV4-2	-	TRBJ1-3	-	18	TGTGCCAGCAGCCAAGAGAAGTTGGTTTGGCGTTCTGGAAACACCATATATTTT	CASSQEKLVWRSGNTIYF
TRBV7-9	-	TRBJ2-1	-	13	TGTGCCAGCATCGAGGACGGGGCCTACGAGCAGTTCTTC	CASIEDGAYEQFF
TRBV5-6	-	TRBJ1-1	TRBD1	14	TGTGCCAGCAGCCCCGGGCGGGGACAGTTTGAAGCTTTCTTT	CASSPGRGQFEAFF